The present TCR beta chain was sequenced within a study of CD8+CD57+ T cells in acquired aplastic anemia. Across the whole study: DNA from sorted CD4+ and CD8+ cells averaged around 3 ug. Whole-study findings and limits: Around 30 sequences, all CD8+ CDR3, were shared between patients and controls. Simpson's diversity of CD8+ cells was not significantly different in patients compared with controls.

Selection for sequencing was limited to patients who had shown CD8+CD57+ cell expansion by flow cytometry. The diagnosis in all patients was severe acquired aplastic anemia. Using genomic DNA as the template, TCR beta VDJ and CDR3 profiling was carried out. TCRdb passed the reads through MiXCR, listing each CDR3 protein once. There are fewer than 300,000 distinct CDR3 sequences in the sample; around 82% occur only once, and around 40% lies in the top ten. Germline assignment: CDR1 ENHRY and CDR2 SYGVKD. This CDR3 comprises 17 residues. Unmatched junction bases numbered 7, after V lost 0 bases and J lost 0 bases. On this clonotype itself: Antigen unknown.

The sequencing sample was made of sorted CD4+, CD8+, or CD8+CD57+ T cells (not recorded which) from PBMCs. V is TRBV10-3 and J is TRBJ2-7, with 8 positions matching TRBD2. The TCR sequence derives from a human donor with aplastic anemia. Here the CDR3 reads CAISESLAGNNSYEQYF. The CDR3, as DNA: TGTGCCATCAGTGAGTCCTTAGCGGGAAATAACTCCTACGAGCAGTACTTC.